This is a list of T cell receptor beta chains from one sample in a study of blood T cell repertoires in COVID-19. TCRdb's copy holds only in-frame clones and misses some; the assay was immunoSEQ multiplex PCR. The sample contains some 190,000 clones, around 84% of which appear only once. Sequencing used PBMCs or T cells enriched from blood (not recorded which). Every receptor here comes from a young man with acute COVID-19. CDR3s include the opening cysteine and the closing phenylalanine or tryptophan. Fields, in order: J gene, D gene, CDR3 length, clone size, V gene, CDR3 DNA, CDR3 protein. A D gene is named only where the DNA matches it firmly. Clone size is shown for a subset of rows, as once, few, many or a class of expanded clone.

J gene: TRBJ1-1; D gene: TRBD1; CDR3 length: 13; clone size: NA; V gene: TRBV3-1/TRBV3-2; CDR3 DNA: TGTGCCAGTGGGGACAGACCGAACACTGAAGCTTTCTTT; CDR3 protein: CASGDRPNTEAFF
J gene: TRBJ2-1; D gene: NA; CDR3 length: 15; clone size: NA; V gene: TRBV9; CDR3 DNA: TGTGCCAGCAGCGCCGACACATTCCTTTACAATGAGCAGTTCTTC; CDR3 protein: CASSADTFLYNEQFF
J gene: TRBJ1-4; D gene: NA; CDR3 length: 11; clone size: few; V gene: TRBV4-3; CDR3 DNA: TGCGCGACTCACTCTAATGAAAAACTGTTTTTT; CDR3 protein: CATHSNEKLFF
J gene: TRBJ1-1; D gene: TRBD1; CDR3 length: 11; clone size: NA; V gene: TRBV2; CDR3 DNA: TGTGCCAGCAGTGAGGGACAGCCGGCTTTCTTT; CDR3 protein: CASSEGQPAFF
J gene: TRBJ2-3; D gene: TRBD1; CDR3 length: 15; clone size: NA; V gene: TRBV7-2; CDR3 DNA: TGTGCCAGCAGCTCTGGACAGGGTGCCACAGATACGCAGTATTTT; CDR3 protein: CASSSGQGATDTQYF
J gene: TRBJ1-6; D gene: NA; CDR3 length: 13; clone size: few; V gene: TRBV30; CDR3 DNA: TGTGCCTATAATGGGCAGGGTGATTCACCCCTCCACTTT; CDR3 protein: CAYNGQGDSPLHF
J gene: TRBJ1-1; D gene: NA; CDR3 length: 13; clone size: NA; V gene: TRBV9; CDR3 DNA: TGTGCCAGCAGCCAAAGCTCGCAGGGGTTGGCTTTCTTT; CDR3 protein: CASSQSSQGLAFF
J gene: TRBJ2-7; D gene: NA; CDR3 length: 14; clone size: NA; V gene: TRBV9; CDR3 DNA: TGTGCCAGCAGCGTAGAGGCCATTCGGGACGAGCAGTACTTC; CDR3 protein: CASSVEAIRDEQYF
J gene: TRBJ1-5; D gene: NA; CDR3 length: 13; clone size: NA; V gene: TRBV12-3/TRBV12-4; CDR3 DNA: TGTGCCAGCAGTTTTCGTGGAGATCAGCCCCAGCATTTT; CDR3 protein: CASSFRGDQPQHF
J gene: TRBJ1-1; D gene: NA; CDR3 length: 13; clone size: NA; V gene: TRBV29-1; CDR3 DNA: TGCAGCGTTGCGCGGACATTGAACACTGAAGCTTTCTTT; CDR3 protein: CSVARTLNTEAFF
J gene: TRBJ1-2; D gene: NA; CDR3 length: 13; clone size: NA; V gene: TRBV28; CDR3 DNA: TGTGCCAGCAGTTCTGGAGTAAACTATGGCTACACCTTC; CDR3 protein: CASSSGVNYGYTF
J gene: TRBJ2-7; D gene: TRBD1; CDR3 length: 10; clone size: NA; V gene: TRBV29-1; CDR3 DNA: TGCAGCGCGGGACAGGGCGAGCAGTACTTC; CDR3 protein: CSAGQGEQYF
J gene: TRBJ2-3; D gene: TRBD2; CDR3 length: 18; clone size: NA; V gene: TRBV6-2/TRBV6-3; CDR3 DNA: TGTGCCAGCAGTTACCCACAGGTAGCGGGGGGGCGTACAGATACGCAGTATTTT; CDR3 protein: CASSYPQVAGGRTDTQYF
J gene: TRBJ1-6; D gene: TRBD1; CDR3 length: 15; clone size: few; V gene: TRBV30; CDR3 DNA: TGTGCCTGGGCCCGAGGACAGGGCGGTAATTCACCCCTCCACTTT; CDR3 protein: CAWARGQGGNSPLHF
J gene: TRBJ1-1; D gene: TRBD1; CDR3 length: 15; clone size: NA; V gene: TRBV7-3; CDR3 DNA: TGTGCCAGCAGCACCGAGGGACAGGGGTTAACTGAAGCTTTCTTT; CDR3 protein: CASSTEGQGLTEAFF
J gene: TRBJ1-2; D gene: TRBD1; CDR3 length: 13; clone size: NA; V gene: TRBV5-4; CDR3 DNA: TGTGCCAGCAGCTTCAAGGGGGCTCATGGCTACACCTTC; CDR3 protein: CASSFKGAHGYTF
J gene: TRBJ2-7; D gene: NA; CDR3 length: 14; clone size: NA; V gene: TRBV28; CDR3 DNA: TGTGCCAGCAGGGGACTGATCGTAGGATACGAGCAGTACTTC; CDR3 protein: CASRGLIVGYEQYF
J gene: TRBJ2-7; D gene: TRBD2; CDR3 length: 16; clone size: few; V gene: TRBV7-2; CDR3 DNA: TGTGCCAGCAGCCTACGGGCGGGGGGGATTTCCTACGAGCAGTACTTC; CDR3 protein: CASSLRAGGISYEQYF
J gene: TRBJ1-1; D gene: NA; CDR3 length: 14; clone size: few; V gene: TRBV19; CDR3 DNA: TGTGCCAGTAGCATGACAGGTAGGGGGACTGAAGCTTTCTTT; CDR3 protein: CASSMTGRGTEAFF
J gene: TRBJ1-6; D gene: NA; CDR3 length: 15; clone size: NA; V gene: TRBV18; CDR3 DNA: TGTGCCAGCTCACCTATACAGAAGACCAATTCACCCCTCCACTTT; CDR3 protein: CASSPIQKTNSPLHF
J gene: TRBJ2-7; D gene: NA; CDR3 length: 14; clone size: NA; V gene: TRBV27; CDR3 DNA: TGTGCCAGCAGTTTAGGAGGCTCCTACAAGGAGCAGTACTTC; CDR3 protein: CASSLGGSYKEQYF
J gene: TRBJ1-2; D gene: NA; CDR3 length: 16; clone size: NA; V gene: TRBV9; CDR3 DNA: TGTGCCAGCAGCGTAGAGACGGGGGTTTTACCCTATGGCTACACCTTC; CDR3 protein: CASSVETGVLPYGYTF
J gene: TRBJ1-6; D gene: TRBD1; CDR3 length: 13; clone size: few; V gene: TRBV7-2; CDR3 DNA: TGTGCCAGCAAAGGACAGGTGAATTCACCCCTCCACTTT; CDR3 protein: CASKGQVNSPLHF
J gene: TRBJ1-3; D gene: NA; CDR3 length: 15; clone size: NA; V gene: TRBV28; CDR3 DNA: TGTGCCAGCAGTACAATACAGGGCTCTGGAAACACCATATATTTT; CDR3 protein: CASSTIQGSGNTIYF
J gene: TRBJ2-3; D gene: NA; CDR3 length: 14; clone size: NA; V gene: TRBV24-1; CDR3 DNA: TGTGCCACCAGTGATTGGCGGGTCACAGATACGCAGTATTTT; CDR3 protein: CATSDWRVTDTQYF
J gene: TRBJ2-3; D gene: TRBD2; CDR3 length: 17; clone size: NA; V gene: TRBV4-1; CDR3 DNA: TGCGCCAGCAGCCAAGAAGGGAGCGGGGGGGTGACAGATACGCAGTATTTT; CDR3 protein: CASSQEGSGGVTDTQYF
J gene: TRBJ1-6; D gene: NA; CDR3 length: 18; clone size: few; V gene: TRBV19; CDR3 DNA: TGTGCCAGTAGTTCCCAGGGAGGGGTCAGCTCCTATAATTCACCCCTCCACTTT; CDR3 protein: CASSSQGGVSSYNSPLHF
J gene: TRBJ2-1; D gene: TRBD2; CDR3 length: 16; clone size: NA; V gene: TRBV7-6; CDR3 DNA: TGTGCCAGCAGCCTCCGGACTAGCGGGGGGGGGCATGAGCAGTTCTTC; CDR3 protein: CASSLRTSGGGHEQFF
J gene: TRBJ1-6; D gene: TRBD1; CDR3 length: 14; clone size: NA; V gene: TRBV10-3; CDR3 DNA: TGTGCCATCAGTGAGGAAGGGGGCGAGTCACCCCTCCACTTT; CDR3 protein: CAISEEGGESPLHF
J gene: TRBJ2-1; D gene: NA; CDR3 length: 17; clone size: NA; V gene: TRBV19; CDR3 DNA: TGTGCCAGTAGTATAGATCGTCCCGGGGGAGTACGGAATGAGCAGTTCTTC; CDR3 protein: CASSIDRPGGVRNEQFF
J gene: TRBJ2-5; D gene: TRBD1; CDR3 length: 17; clone size: NA; V gene: TRBV11-2; CDR3 DNA: TGTGCCAGCAGCTTAGGCCGGACAGGGGAATTCTCAGAGACCCAGTACTTC; CDR3 protein: CASSLGRTGEFSETQYF
J gene: TRBJ1-3; D gene: NA; CDR3 length: 13; clone size: NA; V gene: TRBV4-2; CDR3 DNA: TGTGCCAGCAGCCCTGACAGTGGAAACACCATATATTTT; CDR3 protein: CASSPDSGNTIYF
J gene: TRBJ2-1; D gene: NA; CDR3 length: 13; clone size: NA; V gene: TRBV2; CDR3 DNA: TGTGCCAGCAAGACTTCTAAAGGGGATGAGCAGTTCTTC; CDR3 protein: CASKTSKGDEQFF
J gene: TRBJ1-1; D gene: TRBD1; CDR3 length: 14; clone size: NA; V gene: TRBV3-1/TRBV3-2; CDR3 DNA: TGTGCCAGCAGCCAACAGGGGGCGAACACTGAAGCTTTCTTT; CDR3 protein: CASSQQGANTEAFF
J gene: TRBJ2-1; D gene: TRBD2; CDR3 length: 15; clone size: NA; V gene: TRBV7-2; CDR3 DNA: TGTGCCAGCACCCCCCGACTAGCATCTGGCAATGAGCAGTTCTTC; CDR3 protein: CASTPRLASGNEQFF
J gene: TRBJ1-2; D gene: NA; CDR3 length: 14; clone size: NA; V gene: TRBV2; CDR3 DNA: TGTGCCAGCAGTGAGGGCAGGGCGGCGAGTGGCTACACCTTC; CDR3 protein: CASSEGRAASGYTF
J gene: TRBJ1-5; D gene: TRBD1; CDR3 length: 15; clone size: NA; V gene: TRBV2; CDR3 DNA: TGTGCCAGCAGTAAACAGGGGATAAGCAATCAGCCCCAGCATTTT; CDR3 protein: CASSKQGISNQPQHF
J gene: TRBJ1-2; D gene: NA; CDR3 length: 16; clone size: NA; V gene: TRBV4-1; CDR3 DNA: TGCGCCAGCAGCCAACTCCCCCGGCGGTGGGGCAGTGGCTACACCTTC; CDR3 protein: CASSQLPRRWGSGYTF
J gene: TRBJ2-1; D gene: NA; CDR3 length: 11; clone size: few; V gene: TRBV20-1; CDR3 DNA: TGCAGTGCTGGGGACTGGATTGAGCAGTTCTTC; CDR3 protein: CSAGDWIEQFF
J gene: TRBJ1-5; D gene: NA; CDR3 length: 13; clone size: once; V gene: TRBV29-1; CDR3 DNA: TGCAGCGTTGCGGGGAGTGACAATCAGCCCCAGCATTTT; CDR3 protein: CSVAGSDNQPQHF
J gene: TRBJ2-7; D gene: NA; CDR3 length: 14; clone size: NA; V gene: TRBV6-5; CDR3 DNA: TGTGCCAGCACTCATTCGGAGGGTTACTACGAGCAGTACTTC; CDR3 protein: CASTHSEGYYEQYF
J gene: TRBJ1-2; D gene: NA; CDR3 length: 15; clone size: NA; V gene: TRBV19; CDR3 DNA: TGTGCCAGTAGTATTGATCCAGGGGCTAACTATGGCTACACCTTC; CDR3 protein: CASSIDPGANYGYTF
J gene: TRBJ1-5; D gene: NA; CDR3 length: 13; clone size: NA; V gene: TRBV28; CDR3 DNA: TGTGCCAGCAGTTTGGGCAGCAATCAGCCCCAGCATTTT; CDR3 protein: CASSLGSNQPQHF
J gene: TRBJ2-7; D gene: TRBD1; CDR3 length: 15; clone size: NA; V gene: TRBV5-1; CDR3 DNA: TGCGCCAGCAGCTTAGGGGACAGCCCTACCTACGAGCAGTACTTC; CDR3 protein: CASSLGDSPTYEQYF
J gene: TRBJ2-7; D gene: NA; CDR3 length: 15; clone size: NA; V gene: TRBV11-1; CDR3 DNA: TGTGCCAGCAGCTTAGCGGTATCTAGCAACGGCGAGCAGTACTTC; CDR3 protein: CASSLAVSSNGEQYF